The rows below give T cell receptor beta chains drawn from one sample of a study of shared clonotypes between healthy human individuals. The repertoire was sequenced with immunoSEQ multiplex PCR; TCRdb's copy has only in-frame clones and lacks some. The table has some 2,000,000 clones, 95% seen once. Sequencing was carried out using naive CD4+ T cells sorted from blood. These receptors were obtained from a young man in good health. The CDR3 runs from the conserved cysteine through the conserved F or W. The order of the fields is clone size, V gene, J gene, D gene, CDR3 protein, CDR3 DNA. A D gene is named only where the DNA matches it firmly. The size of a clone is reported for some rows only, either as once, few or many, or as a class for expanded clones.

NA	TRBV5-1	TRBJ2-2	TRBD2	CASSLGTSGRVSGELFF	TGCGCCAGCAGCCTGGGGACTAGCGGGAGAGTATCCGGGGAGCTGTTTTTT
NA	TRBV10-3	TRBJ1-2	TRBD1	CAITAGQGNGYTF	TGTGCCATCACCGCGGGACAGGGTAATGGCTACACCTTC
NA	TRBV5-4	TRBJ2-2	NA	CASGVSAGELFF	TGTGCCAGCGGTGTCAGCGCCGGGGAGCTGTTTTTT
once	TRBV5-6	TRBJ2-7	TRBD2	CASSLLGLAGVGEQYF	TGTGCCAGCAGCTTGTTGGGACTAGCGGGAGTGGGTGAGCAGTACTTC
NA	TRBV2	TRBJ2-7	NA	CASTHLPYEQYF	TGTGCCAGCACCCACCTCCCCTACGAGCAGTACTTC
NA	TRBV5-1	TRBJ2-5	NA	CASSSRTEETQYF	TGCGCCAGCAGCTCTAGGACAGAAGAGACCCAGTACTTC
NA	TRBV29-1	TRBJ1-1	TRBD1	CSVENRGRVTEAFF	TGCAGCGTGGAAAACAGGGGGCGGGTGACTGAAGCTTTCTTT
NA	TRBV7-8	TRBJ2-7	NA	CASSSEQGPKLYEQYF	TGTGCCAGCAGCTCAGAACAGGGTCCTAAACTATACGAGCAGTACTTC
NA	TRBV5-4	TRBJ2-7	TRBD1	CASSADRVYSYEQYF	TGTGCCAGCAGCGCAGACAGGGTCTACTCCTACGAGCAGTACTTC
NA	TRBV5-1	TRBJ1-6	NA	CASSLDGGKTSPPLHF	TGCGCCAGCAGCTTGGACGGGGGGAAGACGAGTCCACCCCTCCACTTT
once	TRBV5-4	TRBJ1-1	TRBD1	CASSLAGGQGDTEAFF	TGTGCCAGCAGCTTGGCGGGTGGGCAGGGGGACACTGAAGCTTTCTTT
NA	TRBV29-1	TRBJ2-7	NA	CSVEDRDPTYEQYF	TGCAGCGTTGAAGATCGGGACCCTACCTACGAGCAGTACTTC
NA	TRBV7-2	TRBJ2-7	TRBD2	CASSLVTSGALYEQYF	TGTGCCAGCAGCTTAGTGACTAGCGGGGCGCTCTACGAGCAGTACTTC
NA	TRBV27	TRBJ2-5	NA	CASSTILERETQYF	TGTGCCAGCAGTACAATCTTAGAACGGGAGACCCAGTACTTC
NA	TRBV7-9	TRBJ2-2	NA	CASSLPRANTGELFF	TGTGCCAGCAGCCTCCCGCGAGCGAACACCGGGGAGCTGTTTTTT
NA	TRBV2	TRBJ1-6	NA	CASSEQGHNNSPLHF	TGTGCCAGCAGTGAACAGGGACACAATAATTCACCCCTCCACTTT
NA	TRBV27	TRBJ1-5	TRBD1	CASSPSTGTPSNQPQHF	TGTGCCAGCAGTCCGTCGACAGGGACCCCTAGCAATCAGCCCCAGCATTTT
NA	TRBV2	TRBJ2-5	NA	CASSPRPGGGETQYF	TGTGCCAGCAGCCCACGACCAGGGGGGGGAGAGACCCAGTACTTC
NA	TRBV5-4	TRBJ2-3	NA	CASSLSGTRDTQYF	TGTGCCAGCAGCTTGTCGGGAACGCGGGATACGCAGTATTTT
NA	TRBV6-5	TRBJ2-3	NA	CASSPALGTQYF	TGTGCCAGCAGTCCGGCCTTGGGTACGCAGTATTTT
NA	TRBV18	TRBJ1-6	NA	CASSPSPAGPLGSPLHF	TGTGCCAGCTCACCTTCCCCCGCGGGTCCGCTGGGGTCACCCCTCCACTTT
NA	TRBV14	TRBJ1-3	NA	CASSRVGSGNTIYF	TGTGCCAGCAGCCGAGTCGGCTCTGGAAACACCATATATTTT
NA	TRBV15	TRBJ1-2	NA	CATSRGDYGYTF	TGTGCCACCAGTAGGGGCGACTATGGCTACACCTTC
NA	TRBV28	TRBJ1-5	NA	CASSPDKVYGQPQHF	TGTGCCAGCAGTCCGGACAAGGTATATGGGCAGCCCCAGCATTTT
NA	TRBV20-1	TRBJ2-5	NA	CSASSGETQYF	TGCAGTGCTAGTTCCGGGGAGACCCAGTACTTC